This TCR beta chain was identified in a study of beta chain features in type 1 diabetes. Study conclusions and caveats: Sampled from patients, naive, central memory and Treg TCRB repertoires appeared more similar than those sampled from healthy donors.

In its sample, this clone was seen a few times. As yet, its antigen is unknown. The CDR3 consists of 11 residues. Looked up from germline, CDR1 is GTSNPN and CDR2 is SVGIG (reference sequence). The ends were cut back, 4 bases at V and 8 bases at J, with 11 bases in the middle. Since all of the isolated RNA was reverse transcribed, expressed TCRB transcripts were what got sequenced. Method: immunoSEQ multiplex PCR; TCRdb's copy keeps in-frame clones and lacks some. The data show 300,000 to 350,000 clones, about 18% seen once. This chain joins TRBV30 and TRBJ1-2, with D possibly TRBD1 on 6 matching bases. Input material: naive CD4+ T cells from blood. This clonotype was obtained from a woman between 18 and 29 years old in good health. CDR3 nucleotides: TGTGCCTGGACGGCAGGGGAAGGCTACACCTTC. This encodes CAWTAGEGYTF. The whole variable domain, filled in from reference TRBV30 and TRBJ1-2, reads SQTIHQWPATLVQPVGSPLSLECTVEGTSNPNLYWYRQAAGRGLQLLFYSVGIGQISSEVPQNLSASRPQDRQFILSSKKLLLSDSGFYLCAWTAGEGYTFGSGTRLTVV.